The rows below give T cell receptor beta chains drawn from one sample of a study of T cell changes during pregnancy in multiple sclerosis. This table comes from immunoSEQ multiplex PCR, and its TCRdb copy is limited to in-frame clones, with some not included. The data contain nearly 60,000 clones, about 90% of them seen just once; the ten biggest clones take up around 0.5%. The sample was CD4+ T cells from peripheral blood mononuclear cells, taken after pregnancy. All receptors come from a female donor in good health, enrolled as a control in a pregnancy study. Both conserved end residues are part of each CDR3. Fields, in order: D gene, J gene, V gene, clone size, CDR3 DNA, CDR3 protein. A D gene is named only where the DNA matches it firmly. Only part of the rows carry a size: once, few, many, or a class if the clone is expanded.

.	TRBJ2-1	TRBV9	.	TGTGCCAGCAGCGTAGCGGGGAGGAACAATGAGCAGTTCTTC	CASSVAGRNNEQFF
.	TRBJ1-2	TRBV6-6	.	TGTGCCAGCAGTTCCCACGGGTTGAGTTATGGCTACACCTTC	CASSSHGLSYGYTF
TRBD1	TRBJ2-2	TRBV5-1	.	TGCGCCAGCAGCATACAGGGGCCGAACACCGGGGAGCTGTTTTTT	CASSIQGPNTGELFF
TRBD1	TRBJ1-2	TRBV6-1	.	TGTGCCAGCAGTGAAGACGGAGACAGGGGCTATGGCTACACCTTC	CASSEDGDRGYGYTF
.	TRBJ1-2	TRBV9	.	TGTGCCAGCAGCGTAGTGGGGCGGGGGAACTATGGCTACACCTTC	CASSVVGRGNYGYTF
.	TRBJ1-6	TRBV27	.	TGTGCCAGCAGTTTAATATCAGGGAATTCACCCCTCCACTTT	CASSLISGNSPLHF
.	TRBJ2-2	TRBV5-1	.	TGCGCCAGCAGCTTGACTCAAACCACCGGGGAGCTGTTTTTT	CASSLTQTTGELFF
.	TRBJ1-5	TRBV30	.	TGTGCCTGGAGTGGTGCAGGGTTCAATCAGCCCCAGCATTTT	CAWSGAGFNQPQHF
TRBD1	TRBJ1-1	TRBV19	once	TGTGCCAGTAGTGCTAGACAGGGGGGGGACACTGAAGCTTTCTTT	CASSARQGGDTEAFF
TRBD2	TRBJ2-5	TRBV7-9	.	TGTGCCAGCAGCTTATCTCTAGCGGGGCAAGAGACCCAGTACTTC	CASSLSLAGQETQYF
TRBD1	TRBJ1-2	TRBV30	.	TGTGCCTGGGGTAACAAAAACAGGGGATCAAACTATGGCTACACCTTC	CAWGNKNRGSNYGYTF
TRBD2	TRBJ2-3	TRBV7-9	.	TGTGCCAGCAGCTTAGAGCCAGCGGGGACAGATACGCAGTATTTT	CASSLEPAGTDTQYF
TRBD1	TRBJ1-6	TRBV6-5	.	TGTGCCAGCAGTCCCGGGACAGCAGGTTCACCCCTCCACTTT	CASSPGTAGSPLHF
.	TRBJ2-5	TRBV2	once	TGTGCCAGCAGTGAATCTAGAGCTACGGGCCAAGAGACCCAGTACTTC	CASSESRATGQETQYF
.	TRBJ2-2	TRBV5-6	once	TGTGCCAGCAGCTCGACTTTCGGGGAACCAAAGAACACCGGGGAGCTGTTTTTT	CASSSTFGEPKNTGELFF
.	TRBJ1-2	TRBV4-3	.	TGCGCCAGCAGCCAAGATAGCACACCCACCTCCCCCTATGGCTACACCTTC	CASSQDSTPTSPYGYTF
TRBD1	TRBJ1-3	TRBV11-2	.	TGTGCCAGCAGCAAACAGGGGGCCTTTGGAAACACCATATATTTT	CASSKQGAFGNTIYF
TRBD2	TRBJ2-5	TRBV9	.	TGTGCCAGCAGCGTAGGGGCTAGCGGGGGGGGTCAAGAGACCCAGTACTTC	CASSVGASGGGQETQYF
TRBD1	TRBJ2-3	TRBV5-1	once	TGCGCCAGCAGCCTTGGACAGGACACAGATACGCAGTATTTT	CASSLGQDTDTQYF
.	TRBJ1-2	TRBV30	.	TGTGCCTGGAGTGTACTTGGGACTGAGTTCTTCTCTAACTATGGCTACACCTTC	CAWSVLGTEFFSNYGYTF
TRBD2	TRBJ2-5	TRBV5-4	.	TGTGCCAGCAGCCTTCCGGGACTAGCGGGGCAAGAGACCCAGTACTTC	CASSLPGLAGQETQYF
.	TRBJ1-1	TRBV19	.	TGTGCCAGTAGTATGTTAGGGGCTGGGGCGAAAGAAGCTTTCTTT	CASSMLGAGAKEAFF
.	TRBJ1-5	TRBV19	.	TGTGCCAGTCACCAGGCTGAGGGTCAGCCCCAGCATTTT	CASHQAEGQPQHF
.	TRBJ2-1	TRBV7-2	.	TGTGCCAGCAGGGAAACAGGGATCTCCTACAATGAGCAGTTCTTC	CASRETGISYNEQFF
TRBD2	TRBJ2-3	TRBV4-2	.	TGTGCCAGCAGCCAAGATCCTAGCGGCCGAGGGGTGGATACGCAGTATTTT	CASSQDPSGRGVDTQYF
.	TRBJ2-7	TRBV11-3	.	TGTGCCAGCAGTTCCAGACCCGGGGATTCCTCCTACGAGCAGTACTTC	CASSSRPGDSSYEQYF
.	TRBJ1-1	TRBV19	.	TGTGCCAGTAGTATAGGCAGGGACACTGAAGCTTTCTTT	CASSIGRDTEAFF
.	TRBJ1-5	TRBV15	.	TGTGCCACCAGTAAGAGGGGGAATCAGCCCCAGCATTTT	CATSKRGNQPQHF
TRBD1	TRBJ1-5	TRBV4-3	.	TGCGCCAGCAGCCAGGACTTGACAGGGATGGGTCAGCCCCAGCATTTT	CASSQDLTGMGQPQHF
.	TRBJ1-3	TRBV4-3	.	TGCGCCAGCAGCCAAGATTATACTACGTTGTCGGGCTCTGGAAACACCATATATTTT	CASSQDYTTLSGSGNTIYF
.	TRBJ1-4	TRBV7-2	.	TGTGCCAGCAGCTTAGGTGGCAAGGAAAAACTGTTTTTT	CASSLGGKEKLFF
.	TRBJ1-4	TRBV25-1	.	TGTGCCAGCAGTGAATATAGGGGCAGAGATAATGAAAAACTGTTTTTT	CASSEYRGRDNEKLFF
.	TRBJ1-1	TRBV11-3	.	TGTGCCAGCAGCTTAAACTTTTATGGGAGTAAGAACACTGAAGCTTTCTTT	CASSLNFYGSKNTEAFF
.	TRBJ2-3	TRBV7-3	.	TGTGCCAGCAGCTTAAATGGCGGGACCTTCACAGATACGCAGTATTTT	CASSLNGGTFTDTQYF
.	TRBJ2-5	TRBV7-6	once	TGTGCCAGCAGCCCCAGGGTAGTTCTTCAAGAGACCCAGTACTTC	CASSPRVVLQETQYF
.	TRBJ1-1	TRBV30	few	TGTGCCTGGAGGAAAAGGGGCGACACTGAAGCTTTCTTT	CAWRKRGDTEAFF
.	TRBJ1-1	TRBV7-3	.	TGTGCCAGCAGTTCCCAGGGATCAACTGAAGCTTTCTTT	CASSSQGSTEAFF
.	TRBJ1-2	TRBV7-8	.	TGTGCCAGCAGCTTAAACTTAGGACAGCTGTATGGCTACACCTTC	CASSLNLGQLYGYTF
TRBD2	TRBJ2-2	TRBV5-1	.	TGCGCCAGCAGACCCAGGGGCGGGGGGAGCGCCGGGGAGCTGTTTTTT	CASRPRGGGSAGELFF
TRBD2	TRBJ2-1	TRBV5-1	.	TGCGCCAGCAGCTCCGGACTAGCGGGATACAATGAGCAGTTCTTC	CASSSGLAGYNEQFF
.	TRBJ2-1	TRBV30	.	TGTGCCTGGAGTGTATCGACTCACAATGAGCAGTTCTTC	CAWSVSTHNEQFF